The text below deals with one TCR beta chain. The antigen is unknown. Assay: immunoSEQ multiplex PCR; the TCRdb copy retains only in-frame clones and omits some. The sample yields 210,000 or so clones, around 94% seen once. These data are taken from a study of T cell responses to AZD1222 COVID-19 vaccine. Points from the study as a whole: Of the AZD1222 recipients, only 5 or 6 were seropositive at baseline. The donor cohort was predominantly white British with a female majority, and clonal diversity may have been underestimated.

The germline CDR1 and CDR2 sequences are SGHTA and FQGNSA. The CDR3 contains 16 residues. V lost 3 bases, J lost 5 bases, and 9 bases stayed unmatched. The material sequenced was peripheral blood, taken 28 days after the second dose of the MenACWY control vaccine. This receptor was identified in an adult who received the MenACWY meningococcal vaccine as a control. The chain combines TRBV7-2 with TRBJ2-1, with 8 bases that match TRBD2. The CDR3 sequence is CASSFQLGLADNEQFF. DNA of the CDR3: TGTGCCAGCAGCTTTCAACTCGGACTAGCAGACAATGAGCAGTTCTTC.